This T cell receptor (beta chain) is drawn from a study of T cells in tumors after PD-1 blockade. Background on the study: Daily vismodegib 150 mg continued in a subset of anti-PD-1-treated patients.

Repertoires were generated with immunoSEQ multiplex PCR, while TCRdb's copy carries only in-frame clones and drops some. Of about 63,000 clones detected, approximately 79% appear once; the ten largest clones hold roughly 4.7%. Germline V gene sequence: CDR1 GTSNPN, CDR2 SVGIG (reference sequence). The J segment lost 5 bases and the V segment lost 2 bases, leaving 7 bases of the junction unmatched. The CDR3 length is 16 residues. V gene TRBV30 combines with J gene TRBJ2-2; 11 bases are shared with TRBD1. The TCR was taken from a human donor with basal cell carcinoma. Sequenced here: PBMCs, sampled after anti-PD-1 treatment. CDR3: CAWSSGTGGRTGELFF. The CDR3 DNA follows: TGTGCCTGGAGTTCCGGGACAGGGGGACGGACCGGGGAGCTGTTTTTT.